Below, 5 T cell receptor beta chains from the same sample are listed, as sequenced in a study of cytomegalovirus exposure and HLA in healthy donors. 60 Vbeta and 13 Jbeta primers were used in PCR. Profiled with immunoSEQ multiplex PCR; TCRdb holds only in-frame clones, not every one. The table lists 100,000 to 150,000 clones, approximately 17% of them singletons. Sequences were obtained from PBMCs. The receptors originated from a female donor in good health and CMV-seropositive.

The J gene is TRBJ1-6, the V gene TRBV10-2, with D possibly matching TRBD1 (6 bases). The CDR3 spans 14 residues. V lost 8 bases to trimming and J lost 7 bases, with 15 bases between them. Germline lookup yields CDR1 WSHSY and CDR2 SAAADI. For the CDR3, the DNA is TGCGCCAGCGCCCTGACAGGCGAAAATTCACCCCTCCACTTT. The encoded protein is CASALTGENSPLHF.

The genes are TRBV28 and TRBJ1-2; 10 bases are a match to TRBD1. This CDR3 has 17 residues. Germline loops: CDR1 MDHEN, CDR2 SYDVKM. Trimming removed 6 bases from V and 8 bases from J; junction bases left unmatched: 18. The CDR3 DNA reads TGTGCCAGCAGCCGCCCCTGGGACAGGGGATTAGTTGGAGGCTACACCTTC. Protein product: CASSRPWDRGLVGGYTF.

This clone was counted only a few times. This CDR3 is CASSLSTGTHEQYF. The CDR3 DNA follows: TGTGCCAGCAGCTTATCCACAGGGACCCACGAGCAGTACTTC. V gene TRBV7-9 combines with J gene TRBJ2-7, with a weak D call TRBD1 (6 bases). Germline lookup yields CDR1 SEHNR and CDR2 FQNEAQ (reference sequence). The CDR3 is 14 amino acids. V was pared by 2 bases and J by 5 bases, with 13 bases between.

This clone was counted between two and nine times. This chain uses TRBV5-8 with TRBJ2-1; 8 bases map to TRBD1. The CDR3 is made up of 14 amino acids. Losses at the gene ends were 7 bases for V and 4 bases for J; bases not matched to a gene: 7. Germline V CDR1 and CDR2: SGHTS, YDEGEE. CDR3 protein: CASGKGTGYNEQFF. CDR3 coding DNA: TGTGCCAGCGGAAAAGGGACAGGTTACAATGAGCAGTTCTTC.

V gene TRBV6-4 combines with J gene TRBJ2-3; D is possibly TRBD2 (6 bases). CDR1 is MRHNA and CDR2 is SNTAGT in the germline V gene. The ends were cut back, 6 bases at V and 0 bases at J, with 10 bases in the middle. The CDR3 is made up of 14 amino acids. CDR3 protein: CASRPGTSTDTQYF. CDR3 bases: TGTGCCAGCAGACCCGGGACTAGCACAGATACGCAGTATTTT.